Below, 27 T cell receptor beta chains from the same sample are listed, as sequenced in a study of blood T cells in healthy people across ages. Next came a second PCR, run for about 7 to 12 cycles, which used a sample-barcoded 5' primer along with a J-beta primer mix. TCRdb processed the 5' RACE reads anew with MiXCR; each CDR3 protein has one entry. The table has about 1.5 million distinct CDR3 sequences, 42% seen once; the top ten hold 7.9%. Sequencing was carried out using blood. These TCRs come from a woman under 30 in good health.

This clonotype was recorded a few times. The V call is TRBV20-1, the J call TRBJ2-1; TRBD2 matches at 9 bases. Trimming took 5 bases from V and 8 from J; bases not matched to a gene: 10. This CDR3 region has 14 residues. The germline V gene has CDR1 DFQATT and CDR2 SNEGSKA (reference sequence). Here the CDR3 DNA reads TGCAGTGCTGGGTATCTTAGCGGGAGCGATGAGCAGTTCTTC. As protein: CSAGYLSGSDEQFF.

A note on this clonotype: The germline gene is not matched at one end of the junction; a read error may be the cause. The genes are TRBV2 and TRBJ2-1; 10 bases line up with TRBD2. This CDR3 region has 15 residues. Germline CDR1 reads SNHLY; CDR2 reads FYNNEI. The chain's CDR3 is CASSESSGGYNDQFF. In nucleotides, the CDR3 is TGTGCCAGCAGTGAATCTAGCGGGGGCTACAATGATCAGTTCTTC.

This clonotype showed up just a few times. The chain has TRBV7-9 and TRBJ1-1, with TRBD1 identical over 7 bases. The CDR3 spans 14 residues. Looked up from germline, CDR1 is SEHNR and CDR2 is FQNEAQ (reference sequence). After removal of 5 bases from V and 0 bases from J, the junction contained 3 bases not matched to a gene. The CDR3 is CASSEQGLNTEAFF. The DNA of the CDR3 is TGTGCCAGCAGCGAACAGGGGCTGAACACTGAAGCTTTCTTT.

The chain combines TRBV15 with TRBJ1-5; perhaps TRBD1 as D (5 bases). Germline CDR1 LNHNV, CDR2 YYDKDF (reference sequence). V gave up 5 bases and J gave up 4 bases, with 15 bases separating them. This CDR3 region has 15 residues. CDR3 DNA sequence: TGTGCCACCAGCTCCGAGCGACAGCGTAATCAGCCCCAGCATTTT. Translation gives CATSSERQRNQPQHF.

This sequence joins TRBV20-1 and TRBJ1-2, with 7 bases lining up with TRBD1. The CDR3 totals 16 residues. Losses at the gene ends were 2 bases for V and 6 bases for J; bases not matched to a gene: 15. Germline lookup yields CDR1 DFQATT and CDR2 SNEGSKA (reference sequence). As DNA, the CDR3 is TGCAGTGCTAGACGACAGGGCAGATGGGCGGAGGATGGCTACACCTTC. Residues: CSARRQGRWAEDGYTF.

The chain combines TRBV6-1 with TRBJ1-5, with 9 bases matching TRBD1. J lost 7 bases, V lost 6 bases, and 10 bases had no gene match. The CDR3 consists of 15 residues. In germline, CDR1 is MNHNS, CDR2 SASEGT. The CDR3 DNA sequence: TGTGCCAGCAGCCCCGTGGGACAGGGAAAGCAGCCCCAGCATTTT. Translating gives CASSPVGQGKQPQHF.

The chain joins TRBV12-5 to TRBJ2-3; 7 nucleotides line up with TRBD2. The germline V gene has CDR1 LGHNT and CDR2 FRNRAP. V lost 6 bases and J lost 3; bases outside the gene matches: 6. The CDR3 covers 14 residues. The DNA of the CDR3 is TGTGCTAGTGGGTGGGGCGGGAGAACAGATACGCAGTATTTT. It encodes CASGWGGRTDTQYF.

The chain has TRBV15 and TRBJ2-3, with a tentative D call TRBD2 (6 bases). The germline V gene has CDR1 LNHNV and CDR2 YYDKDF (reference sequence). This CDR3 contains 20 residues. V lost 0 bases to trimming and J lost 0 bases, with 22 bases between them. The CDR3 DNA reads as TGTGCCACCAGCAGAGATACTAGGGCTAGCGCGACATTTAGCACAGATACGCAGTATTTT. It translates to CATSRDTRASATFSTDTQYF. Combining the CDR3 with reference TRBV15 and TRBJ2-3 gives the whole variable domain DAMVIQNPRYQVTQFGKPVTLSCSQTLNHNVMYWYQQKSSQAPKLLFHYYDKDFNNEADTPDNFQSRRPNTSFCFLDIRSPGLGDTAMYLCATSRDTRASATFSTDTQYFGPGTRLTVL.

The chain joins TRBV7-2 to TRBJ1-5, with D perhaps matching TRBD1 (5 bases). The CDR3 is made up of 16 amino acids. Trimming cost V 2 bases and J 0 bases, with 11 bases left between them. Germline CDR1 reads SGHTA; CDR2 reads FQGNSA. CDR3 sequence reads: CASSLRGTDSNQPQHF. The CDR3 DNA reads TGTGCCAGCAGCTTAAGAGGGACGGATAGCAATCAGCCCCAGCATTTT.

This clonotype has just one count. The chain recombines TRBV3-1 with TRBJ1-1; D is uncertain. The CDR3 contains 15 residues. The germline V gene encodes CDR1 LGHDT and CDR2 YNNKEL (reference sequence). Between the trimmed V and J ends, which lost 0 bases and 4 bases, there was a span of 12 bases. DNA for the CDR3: TGTGCCAGCAGCCAAGATTCCCTCAGGAGCACTGAAGCTTTCTTT. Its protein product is CASSQDSLRSTEAFF.

The CDR3 DNA follows: TGTGCCACCAGCAATCGACCCGTTAACAATGAGCAGTACTTC. This translates into CATSNRPVNNEQYF. The gene calls are TRBV15 and TRBJ2-7; D ambiguous. The V end was cut by 4 bases, the J end by 7 bases, with 17 bases between. Per germline, CDR1 LNHNV and CDR2 YYDKDF (reference sequence). This CDR3 spans 14 amino acids.

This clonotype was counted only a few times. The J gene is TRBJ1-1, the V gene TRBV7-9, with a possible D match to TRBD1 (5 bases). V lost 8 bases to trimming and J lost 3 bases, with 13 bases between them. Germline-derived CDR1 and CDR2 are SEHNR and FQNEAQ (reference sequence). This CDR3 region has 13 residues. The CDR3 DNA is TGTGCCAGCGGAGGAAGAGGGGACACTGAAGCTTTCTTT. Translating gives CASGGRGDTEAFF.

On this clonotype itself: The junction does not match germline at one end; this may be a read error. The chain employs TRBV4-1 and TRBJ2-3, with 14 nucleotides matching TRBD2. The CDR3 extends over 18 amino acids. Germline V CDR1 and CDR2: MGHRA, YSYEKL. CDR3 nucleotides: TGCACCAGCAGCCAAGGGACTAGCGGGAGAGCTGAAGGAGATACGCAGTATTTT. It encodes CTSSQGTSGRAEGDTQYF.

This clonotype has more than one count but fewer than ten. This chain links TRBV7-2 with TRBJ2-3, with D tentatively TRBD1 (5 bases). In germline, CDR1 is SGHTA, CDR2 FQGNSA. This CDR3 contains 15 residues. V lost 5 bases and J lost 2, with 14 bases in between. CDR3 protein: CASSLGPTDTDTQYF. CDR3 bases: TGTGCCAGCAGCCTGGGGCCGACCGACACAGATACGCAGTATTTT.

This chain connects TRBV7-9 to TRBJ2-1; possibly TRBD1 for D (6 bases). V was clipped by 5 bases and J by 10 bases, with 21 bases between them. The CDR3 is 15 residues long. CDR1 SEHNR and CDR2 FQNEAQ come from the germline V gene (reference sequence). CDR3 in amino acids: CASSPALGTLREQFF. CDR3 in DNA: TGTGCCAGCAGCCCTGCCCTAGGGACATTACGCGAGCAGTTCTTC.

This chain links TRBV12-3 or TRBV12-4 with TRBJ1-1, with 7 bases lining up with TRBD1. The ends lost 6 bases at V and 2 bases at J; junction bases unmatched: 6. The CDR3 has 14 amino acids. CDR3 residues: CASRTDRDNTEAFF. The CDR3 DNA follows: TGTGCCAGCAGGACCGACAGGGACAACACTGAAGCTTTCTTT.

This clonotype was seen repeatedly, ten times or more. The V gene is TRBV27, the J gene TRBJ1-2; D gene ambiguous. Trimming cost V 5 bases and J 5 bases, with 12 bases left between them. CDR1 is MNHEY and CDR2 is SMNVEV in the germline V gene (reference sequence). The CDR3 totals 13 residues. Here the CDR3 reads CASSPGRLYGYTF. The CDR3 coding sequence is TGTGCCAGCAGTCCGGGCAGGCTTTATGGCTACACCTTC.

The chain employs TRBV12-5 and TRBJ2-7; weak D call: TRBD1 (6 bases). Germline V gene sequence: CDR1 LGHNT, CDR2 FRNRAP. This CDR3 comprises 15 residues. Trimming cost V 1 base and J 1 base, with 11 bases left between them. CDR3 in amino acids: CASGLGLQGSYEQYF. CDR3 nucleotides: TGTGCTAGTGGTTTGGGCCTACAGGGATCCTACGAGCAGTACTTC. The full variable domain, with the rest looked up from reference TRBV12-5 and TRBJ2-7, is DARVTQTPRHKVTEMGQEVTMRCQPILGHNTVFWYRQTMMQGLELLAYFRNRAPLDDSGMPKDRFSAEMPDATLATLKIQPSEPRDSAVYFCASGLGLQGSYEQYFGPGTRLTVT.

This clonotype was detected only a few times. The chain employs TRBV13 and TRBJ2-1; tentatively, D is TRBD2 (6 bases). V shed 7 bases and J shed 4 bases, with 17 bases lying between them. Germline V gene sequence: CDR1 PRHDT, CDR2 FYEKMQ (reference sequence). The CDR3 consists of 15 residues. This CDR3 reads CASTLLAGTYNEQFF. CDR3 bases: TGTGCCAGCACTCTCCTTGCCGGGACTTACAATGAGCAGTTCTTC.

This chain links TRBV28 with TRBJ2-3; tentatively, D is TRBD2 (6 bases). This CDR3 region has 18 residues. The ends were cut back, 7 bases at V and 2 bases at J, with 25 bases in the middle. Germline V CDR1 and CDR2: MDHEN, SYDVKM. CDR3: CASINRDLGWSYTDTQYF. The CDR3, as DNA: TGTGCCAGCATTAACCGGGACTTGGGCTGGAGCTACACAGATACGCAGTATTTT.

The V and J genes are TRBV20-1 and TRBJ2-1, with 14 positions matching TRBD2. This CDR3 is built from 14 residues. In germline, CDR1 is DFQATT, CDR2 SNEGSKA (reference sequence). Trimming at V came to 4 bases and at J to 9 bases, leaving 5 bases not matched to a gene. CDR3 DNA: TGCAGTGCTACGACTAGCGGGGGGGCCTCTGAGCAGTTCTTC. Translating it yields CSATTSGGASEQFF.

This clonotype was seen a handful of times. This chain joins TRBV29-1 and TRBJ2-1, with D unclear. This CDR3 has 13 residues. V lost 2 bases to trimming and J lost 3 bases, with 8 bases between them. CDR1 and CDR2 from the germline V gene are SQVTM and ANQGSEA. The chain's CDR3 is CSVERWDYNEQFF. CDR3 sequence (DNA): TGCAGCGTTGAACGTTGGGACTACAATGAGCAGTTCTTC.

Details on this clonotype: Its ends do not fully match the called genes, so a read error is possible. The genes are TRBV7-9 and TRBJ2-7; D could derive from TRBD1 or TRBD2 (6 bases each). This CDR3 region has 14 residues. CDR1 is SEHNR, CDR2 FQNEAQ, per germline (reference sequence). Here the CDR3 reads CASSLAGSKGGQCF. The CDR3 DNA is TGTGCCAGCAGCTTAGCGGGAAGCAAAGGGGGGCAGTGCTTC.

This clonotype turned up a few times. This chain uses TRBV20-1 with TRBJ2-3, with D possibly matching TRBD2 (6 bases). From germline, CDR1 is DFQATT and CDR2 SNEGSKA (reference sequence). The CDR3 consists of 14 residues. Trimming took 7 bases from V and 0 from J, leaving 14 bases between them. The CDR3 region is CSVSLAPSTDTQYF. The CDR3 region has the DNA TGCAGTGTCTCACTAGCCCCAAGCACAGATACGCAGTATTTT.

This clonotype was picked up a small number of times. The CDR3 region has the DNA TGTGCCAGCAGCCCTGGAGGGGGCATCACCGGGGAGCTGTTTTTT. Residues: CASSPGGGITGELFF. The rearrangement joins TRBV28 to TRBJ2-2, with D possibly matching TRBD1 (7 bases). The CDR3 sequence is 15 residues long. Looked up from germline, CDR1 is MDHEN and CDR2 is SYDVKM. Trimming removed 6 bases at V and 4 bases at J, with 15 bases between.

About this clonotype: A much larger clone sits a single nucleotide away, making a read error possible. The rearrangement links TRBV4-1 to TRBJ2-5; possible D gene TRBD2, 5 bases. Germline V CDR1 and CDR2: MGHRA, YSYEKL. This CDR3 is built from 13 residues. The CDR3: CVSSQDPLARQYF. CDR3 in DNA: TGCGTCAGCAGCCAAGATCCATTAGCGCGCCAGTACTTC.

The CDR3 here is CASSEGTSKNIQYF. For the CDR3, the DNA is TGTGCCAGCAGTGAAGGGACTAGCAAAAACATTCAGTACTTC. V usage is TRBV2 and J usage is TRBJ2-4; 7 positions match TRBD2. In germline, CDR1 is SNHLY, CDR2 FYNNEI. J gave up 3 bases and V 1 base, and 0 bases lay outside the gene matches. CDR3 size: 14 residues.